The clone carrying this T cell receptor beta chain came up once. The CDR3 loop spans 16 amino acids. V lost 5 bases and J lost 1; bases outside the gene matches: 7. Germline V gene sequence: CDR1 SGHRS, CDR2 YFSETQ. Libraries were prepared by immunoSEQ multiplex PCR; TCRdb keeps only in-frame clonotypes and omits some of them. The profile shows 90,000 or so clones, 86% of them singletons. The sample belongs to a study of blood T cell repertoires in COVID-19. Study at large: Acute and convalescent COVID-19 specimens originated in the United States, Italy and Spain. PBMCs, B-cell-depleted T cells, or T cells provided the cDNA or gDNA that made up the material.

The sample comprised peripheral blood. This receptor was obtained from a man aged 50-60 years with active COVID-19. The chain uses TRBV5-1 and TRBJ2-5; 11 bases fit TRBD2. The CDR3 loop is CASSKPSGGSQETQYF. CDR3 DNA sequence: TGCGCCAGCAGTAAACCTAGCGGGGGGTCCCAAGAGACCCAGTACTTC. Combining the CDR3 with reference TRBV5-1 and TRBJ2-5 gives the whole variable domain KAGVTQTPRYLIKTRGQQVTLSCSPISGHRSVSWYQQTPGQGLQFLFEYFSETQRNKGNFPGRFSGRQFSNSRSEMNVSTLELGDSALYLCASSKPSGGSQETQYFGPGTRLLVL.